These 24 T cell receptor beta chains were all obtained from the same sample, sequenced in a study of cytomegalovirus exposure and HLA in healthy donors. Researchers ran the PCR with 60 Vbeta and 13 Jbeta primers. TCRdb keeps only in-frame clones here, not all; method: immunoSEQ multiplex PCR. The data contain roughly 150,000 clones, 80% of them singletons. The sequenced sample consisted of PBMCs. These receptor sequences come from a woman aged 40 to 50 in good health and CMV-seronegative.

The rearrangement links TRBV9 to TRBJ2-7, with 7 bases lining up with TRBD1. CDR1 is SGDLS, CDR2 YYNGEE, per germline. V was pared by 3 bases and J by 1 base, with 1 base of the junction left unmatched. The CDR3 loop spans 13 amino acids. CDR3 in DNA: TGTGCCAGCAGCGGGGACAGATCCTACGAGCAGTACTTC. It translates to CASSGDRSYEQYF.

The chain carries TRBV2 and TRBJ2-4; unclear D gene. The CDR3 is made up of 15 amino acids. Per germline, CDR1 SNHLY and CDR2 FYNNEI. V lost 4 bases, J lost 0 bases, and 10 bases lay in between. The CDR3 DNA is TGTGCCAGCAGTGCCCCAGAAGTAGCCAAAAACATTCAGTACTTC. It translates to CASSAPEVAKNIQYF.

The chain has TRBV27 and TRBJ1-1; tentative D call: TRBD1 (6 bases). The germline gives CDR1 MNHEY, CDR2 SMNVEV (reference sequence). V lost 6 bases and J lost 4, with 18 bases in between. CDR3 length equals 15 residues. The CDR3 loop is CASSPQSQGTTEAFF. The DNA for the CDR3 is TGTGCCAGCAGCCCCCAGTCACAGGGAACCACTGAAGCTTTCTTT.

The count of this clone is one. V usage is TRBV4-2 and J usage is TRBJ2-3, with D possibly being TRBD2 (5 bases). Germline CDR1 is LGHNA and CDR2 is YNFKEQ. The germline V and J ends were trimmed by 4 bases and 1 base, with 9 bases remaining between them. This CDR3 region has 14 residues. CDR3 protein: CASSPRRGTDTQYF. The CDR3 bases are TGTGCCAGCAGCCCACGGCGGGGCACAGATACGCAGTATTTT.

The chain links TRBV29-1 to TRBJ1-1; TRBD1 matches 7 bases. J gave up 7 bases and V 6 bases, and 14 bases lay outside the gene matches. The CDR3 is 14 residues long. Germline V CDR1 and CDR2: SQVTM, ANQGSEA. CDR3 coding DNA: TGCAGCGTGAGGGGTAGACGGGACAGCCTTGAAGCTTTCTTT. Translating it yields CSVRGRRDSLEAFF.

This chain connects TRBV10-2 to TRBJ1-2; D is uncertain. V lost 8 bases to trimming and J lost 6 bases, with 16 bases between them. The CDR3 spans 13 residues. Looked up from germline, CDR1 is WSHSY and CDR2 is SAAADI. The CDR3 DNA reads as TGCGCCAGCCGAGATCCCGCCCGGGATGGCTACACCTTC. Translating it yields CASRDPARDGYTF.

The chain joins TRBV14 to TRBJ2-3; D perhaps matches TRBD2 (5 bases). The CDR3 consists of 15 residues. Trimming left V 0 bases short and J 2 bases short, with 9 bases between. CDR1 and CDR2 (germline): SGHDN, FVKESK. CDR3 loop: CASSQDDYFTDTQYF. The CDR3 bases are TGTGCCAGCAGCCAAGATGACTACTTCACAGATACGCAGTATTTT.

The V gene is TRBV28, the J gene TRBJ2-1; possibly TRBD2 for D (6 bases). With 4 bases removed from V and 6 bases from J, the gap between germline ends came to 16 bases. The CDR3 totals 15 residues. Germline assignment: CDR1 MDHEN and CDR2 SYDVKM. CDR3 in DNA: TGTGCCAGCAGTTCCGGAATTGGGGGAGGCAATGAGCAGTTCTTC. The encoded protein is CASSSGIGGGNEQFF.

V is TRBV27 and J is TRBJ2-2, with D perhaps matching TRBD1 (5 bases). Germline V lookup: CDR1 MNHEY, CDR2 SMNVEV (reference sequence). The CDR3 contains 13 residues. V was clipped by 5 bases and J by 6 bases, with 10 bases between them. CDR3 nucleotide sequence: TGTGCCAGCAGTGTAGGGGTTCCCGGGGAGCTGTTTTTT. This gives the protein CASSVGVPGELFF.

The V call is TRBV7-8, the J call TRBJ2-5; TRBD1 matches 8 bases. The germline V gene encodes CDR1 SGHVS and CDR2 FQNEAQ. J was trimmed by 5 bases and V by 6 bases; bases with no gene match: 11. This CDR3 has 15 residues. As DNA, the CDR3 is TGTGCCAGCAGTTCTGACAGGGGTCGGGCGGAGACCCAGTACTTC. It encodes CASSSDRGRAETQYF.

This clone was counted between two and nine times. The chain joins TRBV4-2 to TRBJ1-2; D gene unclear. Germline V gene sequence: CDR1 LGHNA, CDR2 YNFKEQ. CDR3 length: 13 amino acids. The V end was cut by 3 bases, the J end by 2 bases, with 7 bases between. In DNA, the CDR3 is TGTGCCAGCAGCCAGACGGGGAACTATGGCTACACCTTC. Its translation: CASSQTGNYGYTF.

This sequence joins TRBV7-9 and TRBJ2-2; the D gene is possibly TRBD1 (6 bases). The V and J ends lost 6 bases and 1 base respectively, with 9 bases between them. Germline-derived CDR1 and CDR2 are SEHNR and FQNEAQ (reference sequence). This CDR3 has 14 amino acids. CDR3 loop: CASRTTGNTGELFF. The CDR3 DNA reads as TGTGCCAGCAGAACGACAGGGAACACCGGGGAGCTGTTTTTT.

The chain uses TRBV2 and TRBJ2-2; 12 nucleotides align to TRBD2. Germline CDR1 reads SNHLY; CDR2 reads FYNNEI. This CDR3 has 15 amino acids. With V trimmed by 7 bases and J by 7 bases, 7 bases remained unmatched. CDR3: CASKTSGRFFGELFF. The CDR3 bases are TGTGCCAGCAAGACTAGCGGGAGATTTTTCGGGGAGCTGTTTTTT.

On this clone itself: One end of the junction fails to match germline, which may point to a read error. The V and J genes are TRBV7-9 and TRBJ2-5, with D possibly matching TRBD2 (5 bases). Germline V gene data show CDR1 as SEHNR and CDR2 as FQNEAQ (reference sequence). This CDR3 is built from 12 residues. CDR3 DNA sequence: TGTTCCAGCAGCTTGCGCTGGGAGACCCGGTACTTC. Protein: CSSSLRWETRYF.

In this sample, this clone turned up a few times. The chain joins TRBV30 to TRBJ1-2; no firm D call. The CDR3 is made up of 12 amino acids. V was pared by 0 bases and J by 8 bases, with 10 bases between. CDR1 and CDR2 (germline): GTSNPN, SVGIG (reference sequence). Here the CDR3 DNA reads TGTGCCTGGAGTGTCCTAGCCAGGGGCTACACCTTC. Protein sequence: CAWSVLARGYTF.

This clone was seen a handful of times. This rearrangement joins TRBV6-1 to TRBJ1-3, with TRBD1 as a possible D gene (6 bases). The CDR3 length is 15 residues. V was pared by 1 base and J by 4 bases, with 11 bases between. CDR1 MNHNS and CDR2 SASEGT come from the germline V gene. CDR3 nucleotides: TGTGCCAGCAGTGAAGTTGAGGGGACAGGAAACACCATATATTTT. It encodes CASSEVEGTGNTIYF.

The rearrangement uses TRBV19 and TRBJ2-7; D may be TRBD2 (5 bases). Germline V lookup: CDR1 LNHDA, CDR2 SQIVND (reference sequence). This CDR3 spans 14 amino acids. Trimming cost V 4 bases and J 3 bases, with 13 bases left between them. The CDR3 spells CASSNGLHNYEQYF. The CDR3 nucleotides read TGTGCCAGTAGTAATGGACTGCACAACTACGAGCAGTACTTC.

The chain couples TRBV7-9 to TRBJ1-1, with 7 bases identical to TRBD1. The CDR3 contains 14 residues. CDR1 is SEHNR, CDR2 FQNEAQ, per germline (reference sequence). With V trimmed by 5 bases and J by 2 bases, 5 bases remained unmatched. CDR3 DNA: TGTGCCAGCAGCCTCCGGGACAGCAACACTGAAGCTTTCTTT. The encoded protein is CASSLRDSNTEAFF.

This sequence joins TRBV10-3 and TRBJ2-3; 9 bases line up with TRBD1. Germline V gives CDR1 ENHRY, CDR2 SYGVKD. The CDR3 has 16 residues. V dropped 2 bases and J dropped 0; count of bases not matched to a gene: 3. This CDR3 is CAISEGTGTSTDTQYF. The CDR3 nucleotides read TGTGCCATCAGTGAGGGGACAGGGACGAGCACAGATACGCAGTATTTT.

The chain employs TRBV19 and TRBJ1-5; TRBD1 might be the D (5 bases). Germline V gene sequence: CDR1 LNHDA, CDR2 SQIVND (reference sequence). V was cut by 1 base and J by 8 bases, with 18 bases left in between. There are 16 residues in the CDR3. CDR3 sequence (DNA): TGTGCCAGTAGTATAGCCCCGGACAAAGAGAACAAGCCCCAGCATTTT. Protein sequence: CASSIAPDKENKPQHF.

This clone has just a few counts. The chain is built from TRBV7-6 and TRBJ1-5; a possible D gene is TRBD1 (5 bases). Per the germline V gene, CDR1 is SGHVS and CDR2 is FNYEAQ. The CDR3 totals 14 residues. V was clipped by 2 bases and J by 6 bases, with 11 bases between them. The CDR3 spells CASSLWERGQPQHF. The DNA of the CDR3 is TGTGCCAGCAGCTTATGGGAAAGGGGTCAGCCCCAGCATTTT.

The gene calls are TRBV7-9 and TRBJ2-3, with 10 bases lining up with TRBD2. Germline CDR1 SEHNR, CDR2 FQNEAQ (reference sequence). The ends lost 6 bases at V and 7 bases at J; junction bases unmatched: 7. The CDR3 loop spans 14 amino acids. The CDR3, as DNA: TGTGCCAGCAGATCCACTAGCGGGGCTAATACGCAGTATTTT. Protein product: CASRSTSGANTQYF.

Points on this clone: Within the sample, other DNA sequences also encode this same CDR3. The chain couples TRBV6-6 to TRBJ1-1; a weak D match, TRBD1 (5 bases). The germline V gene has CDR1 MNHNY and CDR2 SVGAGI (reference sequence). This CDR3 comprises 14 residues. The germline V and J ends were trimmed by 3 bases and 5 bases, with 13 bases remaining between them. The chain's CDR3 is CASSYPGGGTEAFF. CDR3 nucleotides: TGTGCCAGCAGTTATCCCGGGGGGGGGACTGAAGCTTTCTTT.

CDR3: CASNPGQGSYEQYF. The CDR3 nucleotides read TGTGCCAGCAATCCGGGACAGGGGAGCTACGAGCAGTACTTC. The chain joins TRBV2 to TRBJ2-7, with 10 nucleotides matching TRBD1. V was pared by 7 bases and J by 3 bases, with 6 bases of the junction left unmatched. Germline V gives CDR1 SNHLY, CDR2 FYNNEI. CDR3 length: 14 amino acids. The entire variable domain, with the rest obtained from reference TRBV2 and TRBJ2-7, is as follows: EPEVTQTPSHQVTQMGQEVILRCVPISNHLYFYWYRQILGQKVEFLVSFYNNEISEKSEIFDDQFSVERPDGSNFTLKIRSTKLEDSAMYFCASNPGQGSYEQYFGPGTRLTVT.